The clone carrying this T cell receptor (beta chain) is a singleton in its sample. This record belongs to a study of cytomegalovirus exposure and HLA in healthy donors. Sequenced by immunoSEQ multiplex PCR; TCRdb stores in-frame clones only, minus some. The profile shows roughly 100,000 clones, approximately 90% of them singletons. This clonotype was sampled from a woman between 18 and 29 years old in good health and CMV-seropositive. The specimen was PBMCs.

CDR3 in amino acids: CASSLLAGGSNEQFF. Written as DNA, the CDR3 is TGCGCCAGCAGTCTCCTAGCGGGGGGCAGTAATGAGCAGTTCTTC. The chain links TRBV10-2 to TRBJ2-1, with TRBD2 matching over 11 bases. The CDR3 consists of 15 residues. V shed 5 bases, J shed 7 bases, and the junction held 7 bases outside the gene matches. Per germline, CDR1 WSHSY and CDR2 SAAADI.